A selection of T cell receptor beta chains follows, all from one sample in a study of a mutant IDH1 vaccine in newly diagnosed glioma. These receptors' antigens are unknown. Clones were read by immunoSEQ multiplex PCR, and TCRdb kept only the in-frame ones, dropping some. This sample has 20,000 to 25,000 clones, with approximately 70% found just once. Sequences were derived from peripheral blood mononuclear cells (PBMCs), sampled from a glioma patient whose treatment included an IDH1 peptide vaccine. Receptors were obtained from a man between 18 and 29 years old with glioma. Some clones in this sample may be carry-over from other donors' samples. Both conserved end residues are part of each CDR3. A D gene is named only where the DNA matches it firmly. The size field is filled for only some rows; it gives once, few, many or a size class.

j_gene | v_gene | d_gene | abundance | len | CDR3aa | CDR3nt
TRBJ1-2 | TRBV4-2 | - | - | 14 | CASSQNRKSYGYTF | TGTGCCAGCAGCCAAAACAGAAAATCCTATGGCTACACCTTC
TRBJ1-2 | TRBV11-2 | - | once | 14 | CASSLGRMNYGYTF | TGTGCCAGCAGCTTAGGACGGATGAACTATGGCTACACCTTC
TRBJ2-7 | TRBV5-4 | - | - | 14 | CASSLESPGTEQYF | TGTGCCAGCAGCTTAGAGAGCCCGGGTACCGAGCAGTACTTC
TRBJ2-7 | TRBV10-3 | TRBD2 | - | 19 | CAISQPGLAFIGSSYEQYF | TGTGCCATCTCGCAACCGGGACTAGCTTTCATCGGGAGCTCCTACGAGCAGTACTTC
TRBJ1-2 | TRBV5-6 | - | - | 13 | CASSLRGDYGYTF | TGTGCCAGCAGCTTGCGAGGAGACTATGGCTACACCTTC
TRBJ1-2 | TRBV7-9 | - | few | 12 | CASSLINRGYTF | TGTGCCAGCAGCTTGATCAATCGGGGCTACACCTTC
TRBJ1-6 | TRBV7-2 | - | - | 19 | CASSLQTRFRGLLDSPLHF | TGTGCCAGCAGCTTACAGACCCGGTTCAGGGGACTACTTGATTCACCCCTCCACTTT
TRBJ2-2 | TRBV7-9 | - | - | 15 | CASSSIHLRGGELFF | TGTGCCAGCAGCTCCATACACTTAAGAGGAGGGGAGCTGTTTTTT
TRBJ2-2 | TRBV2 | - | - | 14 | CASGETENTGELFF | TGTGCCAGTGGGGAGACAGAGAACACCGGGGAGCTGTTTTTT
TRBJ1-3 | TRBV9 | - | - | 15 | CASSVGEEAGNTIYF | TGTGCCAGCAGCGTCGGGGAAGAGGCTGGAAACACCATATATTTT
TRBJ2-5 | TRBV4-1 | - | few | 15 | CASSQDPGGQETQYF | TGCGCCAGCAGCCAAGATCCCGGGGGCCAAGAGACCCAGTACTTC
TRBJ1-4 | TRBV5-6 | - | - | 19 | CASSLRRSGVRGSVGKLFF | TGTGCCAGCAGCTTGCGGCGGTCAGGGGTGAGAGGGTCGGTCGGAAAACTGTTTTTT
TRBJ1-2 | TRBV4-2 | - | - | 13 | CASSLQQGSGYTF | TGTGCCAGCAGCCTTCAGCAGGGCTCTGGCTACACCTTC
TRBJ1-1 | TRBV30 | TRBD1 | few | 11 | CAWSRGREAFF | TGTGCCTGGAGTAGGGGGCGGGAGGCTTTCTTT
TRBJ2-2 | TRBV7-2 | TRBD1 | - | 16 | CASSPGTGGDTGELFF | TGTGCCAGCAGCCCTGGGACAGGGGGTGACACCGGGGAGCTGTTTTTT
TRBJ1-4 | TRBV30 | - | - | 11 | CAWTYGEKLFF | TGTGCCTGGACCTACGGGGAAAAACTGTTTTTT
TRBJ2-2 | TRBV4-3 | - | - | 14 | CASSLQRGIGELFF | TGCGCCAGCAGCCTCCAAAGGGGTATCGGGGAGCTGTTTTTT
TRBJ1-2 | TRBV6-4 | TRBD1 | - | 14 | CASSRSDRVGGYTF | TGTGCCAGCAGTCGGTCGGACAGGGTAGGAGGCTACACCTTC
TRBJ2-5 | TRBV2 | TRBD2 | - | 18 | CASSSGTSGGPYQETQYF | TGTGCCAGCAGCTCCGGGACTAGCGGGGGGCCGTACCAAGAGACCCAGTACTTC
TRBJ1-2 | TRBV4-2 | - | - | 15 | CASSHDQTAKGGYTF | TGTGCCAGCAGCCACGACCAGACGGCAAAAGGTGGCTACACCTTC
TRBJ2-3 | TRBV4-3 | - | - | 15 | CASSQVRDYTDTQYF | TGCGCCAGCAGCCAAGTCAGGGATTACACAGATACGCAGTATTTT
TRBJ1-3 | TRBV30 | - | - | 15 | CAWSVESYSGNTIYF | TGTGCCTGGAGTGTCGAGTCATACTCTGGAAACACCATATATTTT